This TCR beta chain was obtained from a study of blood T cell repertoires in COVID-19. As for the study in general: Sources were T cells, B-cell-depleted T cells, or PBMCs; the material itself was cDNA or gDNA.

The protocol was immunoSEQ multiplex PCR, while the TCRdb copy is restricted to in-frame clones and leaves out a portion. This table holds some 200,000 clones, around nine tenths found once. V dropped 1 base and J dropped 4 bases, with 12 bases sitting between them. This CDR3 spans 15 amino acids. CDR1 is SGHRS and CDR2 is YFSETQ in the germline V gene. The origin of this receptor is an older man with acute or convalescent COVID-19. The material sequenced was peripheral blood. The V gene is TRBV5-1, the J gene TRBJ2-1; D may be TRBD1 (6 bases). CDR3 amino acids: CASSLTQGIYNEQFF. CDR3 DNA: TGCGCCAGCAGCTTGACACAGGGAATTTACAATGAGCAGTTCTTC.